The rows below give T cell receptor beta chains drawn from one sample of a study of shared clonotypes between healthy human individuals. Sequencing was performed with immunoSEQ multiplex PCR; in TCRdb, only in-frame clones are kept and a portion is missing. The repertoire holds about 1 million clones, approximately 78% seen once, with around 0.47% in the top ten. Specimen: memory CD4+ T cells from PBMCs. The source is a man aged 18 to 29 in good health. Some clones in this sample may be carry-over from other donors' samples. The conserved cysteine and the conserved F or W are not part of the CDR3 here. Not all rows give a size; the values are once, few, many and, for expanded clones, a class.

TRBV2,TRBJ2-1,.,ASSELLAGDNEQF
TRBV5-1,TRBJ1-4,.,ASSLEGQGAKEKLF
TRBV6-1,TRBJ2-7,.,ASRSGTKTYYEQY
TRBV11-3,TRBJ2-3,.,ASSLDGSTDTQY
TRBV4-1,TRBJ1-5,.,ASSRGGYQPQH
TRBV28,TRBJ2-7,.,ASSETHYEQY
TRBV10-1,TRBJ2-1,.,ASRIFRDRAQKNEQF
TRBV6-5,TRBJ2-3,.,AIIPGDTQY
TRBV5-6,TRBJ1-2,.,ASSLRGNYGYT
TRBV20-1,TRBJ2-7,.,SAASTYEQY
TRBV2,TRBJ1-5,.,ASSDTYRNQPQH
TRBV27,TRBJ2-7,.,ASSLESRATYEQY
TRBV5-1,TRBJ2-3,.,ASSLDPLPSTDTQY
TRBV5-1,TRBJ2-5,.,ASSGTGTSSETQY
TRBV27,TRBJ2-2,.,ASAPGLAGRSAGELF
TRBV27,TRBJ2-1,.,ASSSTSGPYNEQF
TRBV5-4,TRBJ2-5,once,ASSSRDRGTETQY
TRBV28,TRBJ2-1,.,ASRYDSYNEQF
TRBV28,TRBJ2-7,.,ASSLRAYEQY
TRBV5-4,TRBJ2-3,.,ASSLDPSTDTQY
TRBV28,TRBJ2-3,.,ASSPPGLSTDTQY
TRBV7-2,TRBJ2-7,.,ASSLEPGSSYEQY
TRBV30,TRBJ1-2,few,AWTRGFNYGYT
TRBV28,TRBJ2-5,.,ASTATGGARTQY
TRBV27,TRBJ2-2,.,ASSLQRENTGELF
TRBV2,TRBJ1-4,.,ASSYRDRDEKLF
TRBV30,TRBJ2-1,few,AWSLLGPSYNEQF
TRBV28,TRBJ1-3,.,ATKAARNTIY
TRBV2,TRBJ2-2,.,ASARGAGELF